This TCR beta chain was found in a study of T cells in Graves' hyperthyroidism and ophthalmopathy. Study-level background: Peripheral blood samples were taken at initial diagnosis, prior to any treatment.

There were TCR beta CDR3 regions amplified from RNA transcripts. The primer set for the first-round RT-PCR of the TCR CDR3 was HTBI. TCRdb independently ran MiXCR on the multiplex PCR reads; one entry per CDR3 protein. The sample lists around 280,000 distinct CDR3 sequences, approximately 12% occurring once. V lost 2 bases, J lost 8 bases, and 20 bases lay in between. The CDR3 length is 16 residues. This clonotype was seen many times. Its antigen is currently unknown. Broader study findings: Most clonotypes expanded in thyroid above 0.001 were likewise present in blood.

This sequence joins TRBV5-7 and TRBJ2-1; perhaps D is TRBD1 or TRBD2 (5 bases each). TRBV5-7 is noted as an ORF with a role that remains uncertain. The sequenced material came from blood. The TCR sequence derives from a woman under 40 with Graves' hyperthyroidism that later progressed to Graves' ophthalmopathy. The CDR3 DNA reads TGTGCCAGCAGCTTTCAACGGGACGGACTCGTCGATGAGCAGTTCTTC. Its translation: CASSFQRDGLVDEQFF.